These T cell receptor beta chains were read from a single sample in a study of T cells after yellow fever vaccination. TCRdb analysed the 5' RACE reads with MiXCR anew, one entry per CDR3 protein. The sample shows about 130,000 distinct CDR3 sequences, about 7% of them seen only once. Source: CD4+ T cells sorted from PBMCs, taken approximately 11 days after the first yellow fever vaccination. The receptors derive from a man between 18 and 29 years old who received the YFV17D yellow fever vaccine. CDR3s include the opening cysteine and the closing phenylalanine or tryptophan. D genes are given only for firm matches. A clone size is listed for some rows: how often the clone was seen (once, few, many), or a class if it is expanded.

v_call,d_call,j_call,clone_size,cdr3_aa,cdr3_nt
TRBV3-1,-,TRBJ1-1,-,CASSQDDGGRGGTEAFF,TGTGCCAGCAGCCAAGATGACGGGGGTAGGGGTGGCACTGAAGCTTTCTTT
TRBV12-3/TRBV12-4,TRBD1,TRBJ2-3,-,CASSLTGQGTDTQYF,TGTGCCAGCAGTTTGACCGGACAGGGCACAGATACGCAGTATTTT
TRBV20-1,-,TRBJ2-3,many,CSAGPSQGGYTQYF,TGCAGTGCTGGCCCCTCCCAAGGGGGGTATACGCAGTATTTT
TRBV30,-,TRBJ2-5,many,CAWSTWTPVKTQYF,TGTGCCTGGAGTACCTGGACCCCTGTAAAGACCCAGTACTTC
TRBV12-3/TRBV12-4,-,TRBJ1-5,many,CASSSRTRPQHF,TGTGCCAGCAGTTCAAGGACCCGGCCCCAGCATTTT
TRBV7-6,-,TRBJ1-3,-,CASSLRTTTGNTIYF,TGTGCCAGCAGCTTACGGACCACCACTGGAAACACCATATATTTT
TRBV29-1,-,TRBJ1-1,many,CSVRSRGESTEAFF,TGCAGCGTTCGTTCGAGAGGTGAGAGCACTGAAGCTTTCTTT
TRBV28,-,TRBJ2-1,many,CASSSAGSNNEQFF,TGTGCCAGCAGTTCCGCCGGGAGTAACAATGAGCAGTTCTTC
TRBV4-2,-,TRBJ2-5,few,CASSQDLWEKTQYF,TGTGCCAGCAGCCAAGATCTATGGGAAAAGACCCAGTACTTC
TRBV7-6,-,TRBJ2-7,many,CASSPVGGRWQYF,TGTGCCAGCAGCCCTGTGGGGGGCAGGTGGCAGTACTTC
TRBV7-6,-,TRBJ2-5,many,CASSLGRGSQETQYF,TGTGCCAGCAGCTTGGGGAGGGGGTCGCAAGAGACCCAGTACTTC
TRBV21-1,-,TRBJ1-5,-,CASSKVGVRTNRGHNNQPQHF,TGTGCCAGCAGCAAGGTGGGGGTTAGGACAAACAGGGGGCATAACAATCAGCCCCAGCATTTT
TRBV2,TRBD2,TRBJ2-3,many,CASRRAGGSDTQYF,TGTGCCAGCAGACGGGCGGGGGGATCAGATACGCAGTATTTT
TRBV7-3,TRBD2,TRBJ2-1,many,CASSLRAGGYNEQFF,TGTGCCAGCAGCTTAAGGGCCGGGGGGTACAATGAGCAGTTCTTC
TRBV20-1,TRBD2,TRBJ2-3,few,CSAHRLGGADTQYF,TGCAGTGCCCACCGACTGGGAGGGGCAGATACGCAGTATTTT
TRBV4-2,TRBD2,TRBJ2-2,many,CASSPTAGGRTGELFF,TGTGCCAGCAGCCCCACCGCGGGGGGGCGAACCGGGGAGCTGTTTTTT
TRBV14,-,TRBJ2-3,many,CASSQGGDTGRLW,TGTGCCAGCAGCCAAGGCGGGGACACCGGTCGGCTATGG
TRBV29-1,-,TRBJ1-1,many,CSDNGQGSGTEAFF,TGCAGCGACAATGGACAAGGTTCGGGCACTGAAGCTTTCTTT
TRBV5-1,TRBD1,TRBJ2-2,many,CASSTLGQGNTGELFF,TGCGCCAGCTCAACCTTAGGACAGGGGAACACCGGGGAGCTGTTTTTT
TRBV5-1,-,TRBJ2-3,many,CASSPTWTGGPDTQYF,TGCGCCAGCAGCCCTACCTGGACGGGGGGCCCCGATACGCAGTATTTT